This TCR beta chain was sequenced for a study of blood T cell repertoires in COVID-19. Original processing methods: Amplifying reference gene primers gave estimates of nucleated cell counts. Method: immunoSEQ multiplex PCR; TCRdb's copy keeps in-frame clones and lacks some. The V and J calls and the clone size are those of that table, but D and trimming were determined from the DNA. The sample has approximately 150,000 clones, over 80% seen once. Per the germline V gene, CDR1 is ENHRY and CDR2 is SYGVKD. With 4 bases clipped from V and 4 bases from J, the junction kept 1 base outside the gene matches. This CDR3 is built from 14 residues. Seattle researchers signed up patients amid active infection and tracked them longitudinally.

The chain joins TRBV10-3 to TRBJ1-5; 10 bases align to TRBD1. The sample taken for sequencing was peripheral blood. The receptor was isolated from a woman of 80 years or more with COVID-19, enrolled during active disease. The CDR3 spells CAISGDRGNQPQHF. Here the CDR3 DNA reads TGTGCCATCAGTGGGGACAGGGGAAATCAGCCCCAGCATTTT.